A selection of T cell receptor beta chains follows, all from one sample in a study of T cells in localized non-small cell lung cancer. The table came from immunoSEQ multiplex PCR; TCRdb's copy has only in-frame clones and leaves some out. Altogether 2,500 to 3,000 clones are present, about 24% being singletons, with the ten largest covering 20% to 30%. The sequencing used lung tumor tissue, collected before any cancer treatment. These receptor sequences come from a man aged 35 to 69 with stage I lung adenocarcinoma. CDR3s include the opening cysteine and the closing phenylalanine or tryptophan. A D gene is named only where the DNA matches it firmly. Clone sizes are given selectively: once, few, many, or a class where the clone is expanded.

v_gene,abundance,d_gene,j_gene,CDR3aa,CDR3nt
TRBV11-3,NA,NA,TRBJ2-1,CASSFEAQNYNEQFF,TGTGCCAGCAGCTTCGAGGCCCAAAACTACAATGAGCAGTTCTTC
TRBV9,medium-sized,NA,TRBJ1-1,CASSPSRLNTEAFF,TGTGCCAGCAGCCCTTCCCGGCTGAACACTGAAGCTTTCTTT
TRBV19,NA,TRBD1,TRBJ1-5,CASSIDKIPGQGFNQPQHF,TGTGCCAGTAGTATAGATAAAATCCCGGGACAGGGCTTCAATCAGCCCCAGCATTTT
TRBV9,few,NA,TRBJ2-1,CASSARQTSSYNEQFF,TGTGCCAGCAGCGCACGACAGACAAGCTCCTACAATGAGCAGTTCTTC
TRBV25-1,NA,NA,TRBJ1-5,CASGGESNQPQHF,TGTGCCAGTGGAGGGGAAAGTAATCAGCCCCAGCATTTT
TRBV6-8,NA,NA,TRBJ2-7,CASSYWAGFADSGIYEQYF,TGTGCCAGCAGTTACTGGGCAGGTTTTGCAGATTCAGGGATCTACGAGCAGTACTTC
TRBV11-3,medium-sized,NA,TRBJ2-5,CASSLTTAIWETQYF,TGTGCCAGCAGCTTAACGACGGCTATCTGGGAGACCCAGTACTTC
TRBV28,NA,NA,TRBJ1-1,CASSSSLGRGREFFF,TGTGCCAGCAGTTCTTCTCTGGGACGAGGGCGAGAATTTTTCTTT
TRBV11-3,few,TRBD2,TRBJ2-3,CASSLGSGSSDTQYF,TGTGCCAGCAGCTTAGGTAGCGGGAGTTCAGATACGCAGTATTTT
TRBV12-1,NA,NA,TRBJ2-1,CASSPQSSSGSYNEQFF,TGTGCCAGCAGCCCCCAATCTTCTAGCGGGTCCTACAATGAGCAGTTCTTC
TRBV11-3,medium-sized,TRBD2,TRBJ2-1,CASSAGLAGEAEQFF,TGTGCCAGCAGCGCCGGACTAGCGGGAGAGGCTGAGCAGTTCTTC
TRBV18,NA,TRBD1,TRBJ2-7,CASSLLSGTASYEQYF,TGTGCCAGCTCACTTCTTTCCGGGACAGCTTCCTACGAGCAGTACTTC
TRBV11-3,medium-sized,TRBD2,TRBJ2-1,CASSSPGTSGQSSYNEQFF,TGTGCCAGCAGCTCGCCCGGGACTAGCGGCCAGAGCTCCTACAATGAGCAGTTCTTC
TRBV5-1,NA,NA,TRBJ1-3,CASRAAPFSGNTIYF,TGCGCCAGCAGGGCCGCGCCTTTCTCTGGAAACACCATATATTTT
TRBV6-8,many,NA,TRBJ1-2,CASSYSKIGTALNYGYTF,TGTGCCAGCAGTTACTCGAAGATAGGGACGGCTCTAAACTATGGCTACACCTTC
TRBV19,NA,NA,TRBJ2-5,CASSIKETQYF,TGTGCCAGTAGTATAAAAGAGACCCAGTACTTC
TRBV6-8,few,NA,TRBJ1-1,CASSSGAPRRAFF,TGTGCCAGCAGTTCGGGGGCCCCTCGGAGAGCTTTCTTT
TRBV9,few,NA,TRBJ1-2,CASSVDSAYGYTF,TGTGCCAGCAGCGTAGACTCAGCCTATGGCTACACCTTC
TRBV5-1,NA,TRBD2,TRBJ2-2,CASSFQRESGELFF,TGCGCCAGCAGCTTCCAGCGGGAGTCCGGGGAGCTGTTTTTT
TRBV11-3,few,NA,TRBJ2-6,CASTDARVGANVLTF,TGTGCCAGCACCGATGCGAGGGTCGGGGCCAACGTCCTGACTTTC
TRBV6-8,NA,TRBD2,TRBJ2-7,CASSYLPFWTSGRNEQYF,TGTGCCAGCAGTTATCTTCCTTTTTGGACTAGCGGGAGGAACGAGCAGTACTTC
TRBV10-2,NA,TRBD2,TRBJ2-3,CASRLGGSEADTQYF,TGCGCCAGCAGGTTGGGCGGGAGTGAGGCAGATACGCAGTATTTT
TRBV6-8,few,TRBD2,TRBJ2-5,CASSALAGALETQYF,TGTGCCAGCAGTGCTCTAGCGGGAGCCTTGGAGACCCAGTACTTC
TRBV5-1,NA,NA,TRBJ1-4,CASSLARGLNEKLFF,TGCGCCAGCAGCTTGGCCAGGGGTCTAAATGAAAAACTGTTTTTT
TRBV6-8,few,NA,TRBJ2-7,CASSSWARSKQYF,TGTGCCAGCAGTTCGTGGGCGCGTTCGAAGCAGTACTTC
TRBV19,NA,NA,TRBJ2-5,CASSPQGPIQETQYF,TGTGCCAGTAGTCCCCAGGGCCCTATCCAAGAGACCCAGTACTTC
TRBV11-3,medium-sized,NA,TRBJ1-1,CASSSWTANTEAFF,TGTGCCAGCAGCTCCTGGACAGCGAACACTGAAGCTTTCTTT
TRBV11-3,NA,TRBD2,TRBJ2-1,CASSLGLAGDNEQFF,TGTGCCAGCAGCTTAGGACTAGCGGGAGACAATGAGCAGTTCTTC
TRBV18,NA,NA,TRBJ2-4,CASSSMRGNIQYF,TGTGCCAGCTCATCCATGAGGGGAAACATTCAGTACTTC
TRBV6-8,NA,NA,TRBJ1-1,CASVPPGRNTEAFF,TGTGCCAGCGTTCCCCCGGGAAGGAACACTGAAGCTTTCTTT
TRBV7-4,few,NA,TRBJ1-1,CASSLLEDTEAFF,TGTGCCAGCAGCCTACTCGAGGACACTGAAGCTTTCTTT
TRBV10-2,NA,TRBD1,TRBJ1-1,CASSGQGGWDTEAFF,TGCGCCAGCAGTGGTCAGGGGGGATGGGACACTGAAGCTTTCTTT
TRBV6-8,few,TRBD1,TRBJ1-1,CAIQRQGTEAFF,TGTGCCATCCAACGACAGGGCACTGAAGCTTTCTTT
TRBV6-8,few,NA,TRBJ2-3,CASSNGGATDTQYF,TGTGCCAGCAGCAATGGGGGGGCCACAGATACGCAGTATTTT
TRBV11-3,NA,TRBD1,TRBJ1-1,CASSYLQGPTEAFF,TGTGCCAGCAGCTACCTACAGGGGCCCACTGAAGCTTTCTTT
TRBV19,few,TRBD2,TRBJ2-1,CASSMRTISGSSYNEQFF,TGTGCCAGTAGTATGAGGACTATAAGCGGGAGCTCCTACAATGAGCAGTTCTTC
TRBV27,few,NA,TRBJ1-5,CASSSPGWGQPQHF,TGTGCCAGCAGTTCTCCAGGGTGGGGTCAGCCCCAGCATTTT
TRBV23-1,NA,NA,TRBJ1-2,CASSLGGSYGYTF,TGCGCCAGCAGCTTGGGAGGGAGCTATGGCTACACCTTC
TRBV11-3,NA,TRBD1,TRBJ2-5,CASSSGQGEETQYF,TGTGCCAGCAGCTCGGGACAGGGGGAAGAGACCCAGTACTTC
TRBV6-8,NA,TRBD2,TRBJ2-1,CASSAGTSGVLGQFF,TGTGCCAGCAGTGCTGGGACTAGCGGGGTGCTGGGCCAGTTCTTC
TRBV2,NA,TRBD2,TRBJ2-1,CASSERGSRNEQFF,TGTGCCAGCAGTGAGCGCGGGAGCAGGAATGAGCAGTTCTTC
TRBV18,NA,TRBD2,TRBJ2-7,CASSLAGGQAYEQYF,TGTGCCAGCTCACTAGCGGGAGGCCAGGCCTACGAGCAGTACTTC
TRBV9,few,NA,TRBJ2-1,CASSVVDTLGVYNEQFF,TGTGCCAGCAGCGTAGTCGACACCTTGGGGGTCTACAATGAGCAGTTCTTC
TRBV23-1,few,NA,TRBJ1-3,CASSQDGPGGGASGNTIYF,TGCGCCAGCAGCCAAGATGGCCCAGGTGGGGGGGCCTCTGGAAACACCATATATTTT
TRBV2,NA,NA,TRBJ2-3,CASSAQGSDTQYF,TGTGCCAGCAGCGCCCAGGGAAGTGATACGCAGTATTTT
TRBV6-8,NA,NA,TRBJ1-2,CASSYSAPVNYGYTF,TGTGCCAGCAGTTACTCGGCTCCAGTTAACTATGGCTACACCTTC
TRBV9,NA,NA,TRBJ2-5,CASAYWDGETQYF,TGTGCCAGCGCGTACTGGGACGGAGAGACCCAGTACTTC
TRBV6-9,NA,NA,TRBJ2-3,CAGARARTDTQYF,TGTGCCGGCGCGAGGGCGCGCACAGATACGCAGTATTTT
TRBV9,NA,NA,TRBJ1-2,CASSPRQAAYGYTF,TGTGCCAGCAGCCCCCGACAGGCCGCCTATGGCTACACCTTC
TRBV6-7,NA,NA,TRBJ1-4,CASSSERELFF,TGTGCCAGCTCCAGTGAAAGGGAACTGTTTTTT
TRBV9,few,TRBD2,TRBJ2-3,CASSLTLAGGQDTQYF,TGTGCCAGCAGCCTTACTCTAGCGGGAGGGCAAGATACGCAGTATTTT
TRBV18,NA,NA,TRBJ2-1,CASSPPGDSAYNEQFF,TGTGCCAGCTCACCCCCAGGGGACTCGGCCTACAATGAGCAGTTCTTC
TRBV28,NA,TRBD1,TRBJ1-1,CASTINRAGGPEAFF,TGTGCCAGCACTATAAACCGGGCAGGGGGCCCTGAAGCTTTCTTT
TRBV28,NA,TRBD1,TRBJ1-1,CAISLGTGEAFF,TGTGCCATCTCCCTCGGGACAGGGGAAGCTTTCTTT
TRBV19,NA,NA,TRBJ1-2,CASSMGTGGYGYTF,TGTGCCAGTAGTATGGGAACGGGTGGCTATGGCTACACCTTC
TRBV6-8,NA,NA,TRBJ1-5,CASSYPGTLDQPQHF,TGTGCCAGCAGTTACCCAGGGACTCTGGATCAGCCCCAGCATTTT
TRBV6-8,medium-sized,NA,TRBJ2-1,CATSTSSYNEQFF,TGTGCCACGAGTACGAGCTCCTACAATGAGCAGTTCTTC
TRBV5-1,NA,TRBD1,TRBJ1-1,CASSEQGAENTEAFF,TGCGCCAGCAGCGAACAGGGGGCTGAGAACACTGAAGCTTTCTTT